The 18 T cell receptor beta chains below come from one sample, sequenced in a study of shared clonotypes between healthy human individuals. Generated by immunoSEQ multiplex PCR, the TCRdb table keeps only in-frame clones and is missing some. This sample has 550,000 to 750,000 clones; approximately 90% occur once, and the top ten carry about 24%. CD45RO-negative, CCR7-positively selected cells formed the naive CD8 fraction, excluding terminally differentiated effector memory CD45RA+ cells. The source material was naive CD8+ T cells sorted from blood. Source of these receptors: a man younger than 40 in good health.

The rearrangement uses TRBV21-1 and TRBJ2-7; TRBD1 is the table's D call, not checked against the DNA. TRBV21-1 is classified as a pseudogene. The CDR3 is 16 amino acids. The CDR3 sequence: CASSPGKTGGFDEQYF. The CDR3 DNA reads TGTGCCAGCAGCCCCGGAAAGACAGGGGGTTTTGACGAGCAGTACTTC.

This sequence joins TRBV11-2 and TRBJ2-7; 9 bases are a match to TRBD2. The CDR3 contains 18 residues. Germline CDR1 SGHAT, CDR2 FQNNGV. The V segment lost 1 base and the J segment 5 bases; nucleotides outside the gene matches: 15. The CDR3 spells CASSLAVGGSGSLHEQYF. In DNA, the CDR3 is TGTGCCAGCAGCTTAGCTGTGGGCGGTAGCGGGAGTCTGCACGAGCAGTACTTC.

This chain links TRBV28 with TRBJ1-5, with TRBD1 matching over 9 bases. The CDR3 covers 17 residues. CDR1 and CDR2 (germline): MDHEN, SYDVKM. The trim removed 2 bases at V and 6 bases at J, leaving 11 bases unmatched. CDR3 region: CASSLTITGGAGQPQHF. In DNA, the CDR3 is TGTGCCAGCAGTTTAACGATCACAGGGGGCGCCGGTCAGCCCCAGCATTTT.

The V gene is TRBV19, the J gene TRBJ1-4, with unresolved D. This CDR3 comprises 15 residues. Trimming stripped 3 bases from V and 1 base from J, with 9 bases between. The germline V gene has CDR1 LNHDA and CDR2 SQIVND (reference sequence). Here the CDR3 reads CASSILQRTNEKLFF. Written as DNA, the CDR3 is TGTGCCAGTAGTATCCTTCAAAGAACTAATGAAAAACTGTTTTTT.

V usage is TRBV27 and J usage is TRBJ2-7; 9 bases align to TRBD1. The V gene's germline CDR1 is MNHEY and CDR2 SMNVEV (reference sequence). The CDR3 extends over 14 amino acids. Germline trimming cut 2 bases from V and 8 bases from J; bases unmatched to any gene: 7. CDR3 nucleotides: TGTGCCAGCAGTTTAACGGACAGGGGCGCGAAGCAGTACTTC. Translated, it gives CASSLTDRGAKQYF.

This clone has a handful of counts. Other nucleotide sequences in the sample specify the same CDR3. V usage is TRBV5-6 and J usage is TRBJ1-5; possible D gene TRBD1, 5 bases. Germline CDR1 is SGHDT and CDR2 is YYEEEE. With 0 bases removed from V and 4 bases from J, the gap between germline ends came to 11 bases. The CDR3 runs to 15 residues. As DNA, the CDR3 is TGTGCCAGCAGCTTGGGTACAGGCAGTAATCAGCCCCAGCATTTT. It is translated as CASSLGTGSNQPQHF. Looking up the rest from reference TRBV5-6 and TRBJ1-5 gives the full variable domain: DAGVTQSPTHLIKTRGQQVTLRCSPKSGHDTVSWYQQALGQGPQFIFQYYEEEERQRGNFPDRFSGHQFPNYSSELNVNALLLGDSALYLCASSLGTGSNQPQHFGDGTRLSIL.

This chain connects TRBV11-2 to TRBJ2-1; tentative D call: TRBD2 (6 bases). V shed 0 bases and J shed 10 bases, with 28 bases lying between them. The germline gives CDR1 SGHAT, CDR2 FQNNGV. CDR3 length: 19 residues. The CDR3 here is CASSLDLHSSGSPGGEQFF. The CDR3, as DNA: TGTGCCAGCAGCTTAGATCTCCATTCCTCAGGGTCCCCCGGGGGAGAGCAGTTCTTC.

The chain uses TRBV19 and TRBJ1-5; no clear D. The CDR3 consists of 15 residues. Germline CDR1 LNHDA, CDR2 SQIVND (reference sequence). Between the trimmed V and J ends, which lost 5 bases and 5 bases, there was a span of 16 bases. This CDR3 is CASSVYLAAYQPQHF. The CDR3 DNA follows: TGTGCCAGTAGTGTGTATTTGGCAGCTTATCAGCCCCAGCATTTT.

The chain has TRBV29-1 and TRBJ1-4, with a possible D match to TRBD1 (5 bases). Between the trimmed V and J ends, which lost 4 bases and 5 bases, there was a span of 11 bases. The CDR3 contains 13 residues. Germline V gene data show CDR1 as SQVTM and CDR2 as ANQGSEA. CDR3 DNA sequence: TGCAGCGTTGTGTCAGGGATGAATGAAAAACTGTTTTTT. Amino acids: CSVVSGMNEKLFF.

Only one count was recorded for this clone. The V and J genes are TRBV5-4 and TRBJ2-2, with D possibly TRBD1 on 5 matching bases. This CDR3 comprises 13 residues. The ends were cut back, 2 bases at V and 5 bases at J, with 7 bases in the middle. The germline V gene has CDR1 SGHNT and CDR2 YYREEE (reference sequence). In DNA, the CDR3 is TGTGCCAGCAGCTTTTCAGGGACCGGGGAGCTGTTTTTT. Protein product: CASSFSGTGELFF.

CDR3 protein: CASSQGTGRSDTQYF. The CDR3 nucleotides read TGCGCCAGCAGCCAGGGGACAGGGAGGTCAGATACGCAGTATTTT. This chain uses TRBV4-1 with TRBJ2-3, with 9 positions matching TRBD1. The ends lost 3 bases at V and 4 bases at J; junction bases unmatched: 5. The CDR3 is made up of 15 amino acids. CDR1 and CDR2 from the germline V gene are MGHRA and YSYEKL.

This clone was found once. The chain links TRBV9 to TRBJ2-7; D might be TRBD2 (6 bases). Between the trimmed V and J ends, which lost 0 bases and 3 bases, there was a span of 13 bases. Germline V CDR1 and CDR2: SGDLS, YYNGEE. CDR3 length: 15 residues. This CDR3 reads CASSVGDSYFYEQYF. The CDR3 bases are TGTGCCAGCAGCGTAGGGGACTCCTACTTCTACGAGCAGTACTTC.

This sequence joins TRBV28 and TRBJ2-7; D possibly corresponds to TRBD2 (6 bases). V was clipped by 8 bases and J by 2 bases, with 10 bases between them. This CDR3 comprises 12 residues. Germline V gene data show CDR1 as MDHEN and CDR2 as SYDVKM. The CDR3 DNA reads as TGTGCCAGCGGGGGGTTAACCTACGAGCAGTACTTC. It specifies CASGGLTYEQYF.

In regard to this clone: The identical CDR3 is also encoded by other nucleotide sequences in the sample. This rearrangement joins TRBV9 to TRBJ2-5, with D perhaps TRBD2 (6 bases). V was cut by 2 bases and J by 0 bases, with 8 bases left in between. The germline V gene encodes CDR1 SGDLS and CDR2 YYNGEE. This CDR3 comprises 14 residues. CDR3 protein: CASSVGGNQETQYF. The CDR3 DNA is TGTGCCAGCAGCGTGGGGGGAAACCAAGAGACCCAGTACTTC. The full variable domain, rest sourced from reference TRBV9 and TRBJ2-5, is DSGVTQTPKHLITATGQRVTLRCSPRSGDLSVYWYQQSLDQGLQFLIQYYNGEERAKGNILERFSAQQFPDLHSELNLSSLELGDSALYFCASSVGGNQETQYFGPGTRLLVL.

CDR3 in DNA: TGTGCCAGCAGCTTAGATGGCGCTGCAACTAATGAAAAACTGTTTTTT. Protein: CASSLDGAATNEKLFF. This chain uses TRBV7-9 with TRBJ1-4; D gene unclear. Germline-derived CDR1 and CDR2 are SEHNR and FQNEAQ (reference sequence). The CDR3 is 16 amino acids. V was clipped by 1 base and J by 0 bases, with 9 bases between them.

The CDR3: CASSQESGLGYTF. CDR3 DNA sequence: TGCGCCAGCAGCCAAGAATCCGGGCTTGGCTACACCTTC. The rearrangement links TRBV4-1 to TRBJ1-2, with no clear D. Germline CDR1 and CDR2: MGHRA and YSYEKL. The CDR3 extends over 13 amino acids. Trimming stripped 0 bases from V and 7 bases from J, with 9 bases between.

As concerns this clone: Other DNA sequences within the sample encode an identical CDR3. V gene TRBV4-1 combines with J gene TRBJ2-7; D is ambiguous. The ends were cut back, 1 base at V and 6 bases at J, with 4 bases in the middle. Germline values: CDR1 MGHRA, CDR2 YSYEKL. This CDR3 is 11 amino acids long. The CDR3 nucleotides read TGCGCCAGCAGCCAAGGTCGCGAGCAGTACTTC. It translates to CASSQGREQYF.

V is TRBV7-9 and J is TRBJ2-1; TRBD1 is a possible D gene (6 bases). The CDR3 is 14 amino acids. V shed 5 bases and J shed 4 bases, with 12 bases lying between them. Germline lookup yields CDR1 SEHNR and CDR2 FQNEAQ (reference sequence). In nucleotides, the CDR3 is TGTGCCAGCAGCCCAATACAGGGTTACAATGAGCAGTTCTTC. It codes for CASSPIQGYNEQFF.